This T cell receptor beta chain was observed in a study of human thymus T cells (dated by TCRdb to 2020 to 2021). Looking at the study overall: The study used under 10 infant thymus samples plus four related peripheral blood samples to characterize TCR alpha and beta repertoires. Donor ages ranging from 7 to 244 days were recorded, and roughly six male and a couple of female infants were included in the cohort.

The CDR3 numbers 15 residues from cysteine through phenylalanine. Of all the DNA, just the CDR3 is kept, 45 bases in frame from base 1. The immunoSEQ multiplex PCR assay was used to amplify the TCRB and TCRAD loci from a standardized quantity of quality-controlled genomic DNA. The amplicons covered the V(D)J region and were long enough to include the CDR3 and to identify the V and J genes. Through the commercial immunoSEQ service, the amplicons were sequenced on an Illumina platform. On the authors' methods: Primer bias and sequencing errors were corrected using previously described methods, and TCRAD and TCRB definitions followed the IMGT database. immunoSEQ Analyzer 3.0 and VDJTools were used for repertoire analysis, which covered basic statistics, V/J segment usage, diversity estimates, rarefaction and pairwise overlap. Chao1, ChaoE, Efron-Thisted, Shannon and inverse Simpson indices were used to estimate diversity, which was also estimated on datasets down-sampled to the smallest sample. Repertoire overlap was determined by strict matching of CDR3 nucleotide sequence, V gene and J gene, and Jaccard-based multidimensional scaling clustering was applied. This immuneACCESS table, as held by TCRdb, lists in-frame sequences with V and J called but not all clones. Of the missing ones, under half trace to an unresolved V gene in checked studies; the others have no known cause. The DNA was the basis for D and trimming; V, J and clone size are from that table. The table for this sample lists 45,000 to 50,000 clones; approximately 95% of them were counted only once. Jointly, the top ten make up under 0.2% of the sample.

General conclusions and limits of the study: V and J gene segment usage appeared biased in both thymic and peripheral blood repertoires. On average, thymus samples gave 750,000 to 1,000,000 unique TCRB clonotypes, whereas blood samples gave about 84,000.

Comments on this clone: No antigen is known for it. No per-base quality is available; no much larger clone lies one base away.

The donors were immunologically healthy infants in Finland who had open corrective cardiac surgery for congenital heart defects. From four of the eight donors, a small aliquot of about 0.45-1 mL peripheral blood was collected during surgery. Instead of starting from a fixed cell number, genomic DNA extraction from blood samples used all available leukocytes. ACK lysis buffer was used to remove erythrocytes from the blood, and the remaining leukocytes were kept as pellets at -70 degrees C. Genomic DNA was extracted from frozen cell pellets with a QIAsymphony instrument. The TCR originated in a girl in the first two years of life with a congenital heart defect but otherwise immunologically healthy. The sequenced material came from blood. The rearrangement joined TRBV21-1 to TRBJ2-1; TRBD2, as called in the table, went unchecked against the DNA. TRBV21-1 is deemed a pseudogene. The CDR3 protein is CASSYRVRRGNEQFF. At the DNA level, the sequence is TGTGCCAGCAGCTACCGGGTACGGAGGGGCAATGAGCAGTTCTTC.